This T cell receptor (beta chain) was recorded in a study of T cell repertoires in cytomegalovirus infection. Overall study: Newly reported HLA-C-restricted and thoroughly characterized HLA-B-restricted CMV epitopes were employed. CMV infection together with matching HLA type was indicated by public TCR beta signatures. Study-wide results and limits: What dominated the ex vivo response were HLA-C-restricted CMV-specific TCR beta clonotypes. People with CMV and the relevant HLA were identified by cumulative public TCR beta family frequency.

This CDR3 contains 16 residues. Germline CDR1 and CDR2: LNHDA and SQIVND (reference sequence). Trimming took off 5 bases at V and 2 bases at J, with 16 bases between the two ends. This clonotype was seen a single time. Its target is not known. TCRdb used MiXCR to reprocess the reads, holding one entry per CDR3 protein. The sample has 90,000 to 120,000 distinct CDR3 sequences, roughly two fifths seen once. This TCR was sampled from a human donor in good health (CMV status not recorded). Some clones in this sample may be carry-over from other donors' samples. Specimen: CD8+ T cells from cultured PBMCs, collected from culture after CMV antigen stimulation. This chain links TRBV19 with TRBJ2-1; TRBD2 might be the D (6 bases). The CDR3 DNA reads as TGTGCCAGTAGTGCGCTAGCGTGGATCACCTACAATGAGCAGTTCTTC. It translates to CASSALAWITYNEQFF.